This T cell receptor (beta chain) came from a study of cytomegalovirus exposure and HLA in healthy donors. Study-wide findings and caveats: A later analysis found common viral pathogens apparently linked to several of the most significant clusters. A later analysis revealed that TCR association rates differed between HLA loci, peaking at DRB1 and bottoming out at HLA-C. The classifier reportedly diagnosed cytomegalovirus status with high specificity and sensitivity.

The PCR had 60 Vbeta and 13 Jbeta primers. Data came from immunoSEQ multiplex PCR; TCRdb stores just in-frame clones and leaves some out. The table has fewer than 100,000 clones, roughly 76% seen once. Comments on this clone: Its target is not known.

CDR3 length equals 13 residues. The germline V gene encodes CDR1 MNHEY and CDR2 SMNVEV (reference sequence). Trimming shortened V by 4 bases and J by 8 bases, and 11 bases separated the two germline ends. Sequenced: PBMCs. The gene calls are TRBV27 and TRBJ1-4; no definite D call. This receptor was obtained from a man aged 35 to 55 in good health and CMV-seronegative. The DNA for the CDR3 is TGTGCCAGCAGTTCCGGACTTCGGGAAAAACTGTTTTTT. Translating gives CASSSGLREKLFF.